The 30 T cell receptor beta chains listed next were all sequenced from one sample in a study of shared clonotypes between healthy human individuals. TCRdb keeps only in-frame clones here, not all; method: immunoSEQ multiplex PCR. Of approximately 500,000 clones in the sample, 75% to 85% are singletons; the top ten hold over 10%. The sample consisted of PBMCs. These receptors all stem from a woman in her thirties or forties in good health. Some clones in this sample may be carry-over from other donors' samples.

The chain uses TRBV5-8 and TRBJ2-7, with D perhaps TRBD2 (5 bases). The germline V gene has CDR1 SGHTS and CDR2 YDEGEE. V dropped 6 bases and J dropped 3 bases, with 13 bases sitting between them. This CDR3 has 13 amino acids. CDR3 in DNA: TGTGCCAGCAAGGAACGGGGAGTCTACGAGCAGTACTTC. It encodes CASKERGVYEQYF.

The chain carries TRBV7-9 and TRBJ2-7; 10 positions agree with TRBD2. CDR1 is SEHNR and CDR2 is FQNEAQ in the germline V gene (reference sequence). V shed 4 bases, J shed 1 base, and the junction held 10 bases outside the gene matches. This CDR3 is 17 amino acids long. CDR3 in DNA: TGTGCCAGCAGCTCACCCTTAGCGGGAGGCAAATCCTACGAGCAGTACTTC. This gives the protein CASSSPLAGGKSYEQYF.

With respect to this clone: Distinct nucleotide sequences in the sample also encode this CDR3. The chain joins TRBV5-1 to TRBJ2-1, with 10 bases that match TRBD2. Per the germline V gene, CDR1 is SGHRS and CDR2 is YFSETQ. CDR3 length equals 17 residues. V shed 1 base, J shed 0 bases, and the junction held 4 bases outside the gene matches. CDR3 DNA sequence: TGCGCCAGCAGCTTGAACCCTAGCGGGAGCTCCTACAATGAGCAGTTCTTC. It yields the protein CASSLNPSGSSYNEQFF.

The V call is TRBV20-1, the J call TRBJ2-7; TRBD1 agrees at 7 bases. The length of the CDR3 is 11 residues. V gave up 6 bases and J gave up 3 bases; unmatched junction bases: 2. In germline, CDR1 is DFQATT, CDR2 SNEGSKA (reference sequence). CDR3: CSAGQSYEQYF. CDR3 coding DNA: TGCAGTGCGGGACAGAGCTACGAGCAGTACTTC.

In regard to this clone: At one end the junction does not follow the germline gene, possibly because of a read error. This rearrangement joins TRBV2 to TRBJ1-2, with D tentatively TRBD1 (5 bases). CDR1 and CDR2 from the germline V gene are SNHLY and FYNNEI. CDR3 size: 12 residues. CDR3 in amino acids: CASRGRVEGCTF. CDR3 DNA sequence: TGTGCCAGCAGGGGCAGGGTCGAGGGCTGCACCTTC.

The chain joins TRBV5-4 to TRBJ2-5, with 7 positions matching TRBD1. CDR3 length equals 14 residues. The J segment lost 1 base and the V segment lost 4 bases, leaving 4 bases of the junction unmatched. Germline lookup yields CDR1 SGHNT and CDR2 YYREEE (reference sequence). The DNA of the CDR3 is TGTGCCAGCAGCAGACAGGGCCTCCAAGAGACCCAGTACTTC. Translated: CASSRQGLQETQYF.

The J gene is TRBJ2-4, the V gene TRBV9; D may be TRBD1 (7 bases). The V gene's germline CDR1 is SGDLS and CDR2 YYNGEE. V was pared by 0 bases and J by 2 bases, with 15 bases between. The CDR3 runs 17 residues. The CDR3 spells CASSVDSTGRSKNIQYF. The CDR3, as DNA: TGTGCCAGCAGCGTAGATTCGACAGGGAGGTCCAAAAACATTCAGTACTTC.

The CDR3 sequence: CASSLRTSAPYEQYF. The DNA of the CDR3 is TGTGCCAGCAGCCTACGGACTAGCGCGCCCTACGAGCAGTACTTC. The chain uses TRBV7-2 and TRBJ2-7, with 9 bases that match TRBD2. Germline V CDR1 and CDR2: SGHTA, FQGNSA. Trimming removed 5 bases from V and 2 bases from J; junction bases left unmatched: 7. The CDR3 covers 15 residues.

This chain joins TRBV18 and TRBJ2-5, with TRBD2 as a possible D gene (6 bases). Trimming took off 3 bases at V and 4 bases at J, with 12 bases between the two ends. Germline lookup yields CDR1 KGHSH and CDR2 LQKENI. The CDR3 is 14 amino acids. This chain's CDR3 is CASSPVGGTETQYF. Written as DNA, the CDR3 is TGTGCCAGCTCACCGGTCGGCGGGACAGAGACCCAGTACTTC.

The CDR3 loop reads CASSLRGQGPETQYF. The DNA for the CDR3 is TGTGCCAGCAGCTTACGTGGCCAGGGTCCAGAGACCCAGTACTTC. The chain has TRBV7-3 and TRBJ2-5, with D possibly being TRBD1 (5 bases). Germline CDR1 reads SGHTA; CDR2 reads FQGTGA. The CDR3 length is 15 residues. The V end lost 2 bases, the J end lost 4 bases, and 14 bases lay between the germline ends.

The genes are TRBV9 and TRBJ2-1, with TRBD2 matching over 12 bases. This CDR3 has 17 amino acids. The trim removed 4 bases at V and 4 bases at J, leaving 9 bases unmatched. Germline V gives CDR1 SGDLS, CDR2 YYNGEE. CDR3: CASSTRLAGVGYNEQFF. DNA of the CDR3: TGTGCCAGCAGCACCCGACTAGCGGGAGTAGGTTACAATGAGCAGTTCTTC.

CDR3 coding DNA: TGTGCCAGCAGCTTAAACGGACAGGGGGCGGGCTACACCTTC. Translated: CASSLNGQGAGYTF. V usage is TRBV7-9 and J usage is TRBJ1-2; 11 bases line up with TRBD1. Germline CDR1 reads SEHNR; CDR2 reads FQNEAQ (reference sequence). The CDR3 is 14 amino acids. Trimming removed 2 bases from V and 8 bases from J; junction bases left unmatched: 4.

The chain combines TRBV2 with TRBJ1-1; no clear D. This CDR3 is built from 14 residues. Looked up from germline, CDR1 is SNHLY and CDR2 is FYNNEI. The germline V and J ends were trimmed by 9 bases and 3 bases, with 17 bases remaining between them. The CDR3 DNA reads TGTGCCAGTACAAAAGAGCGGTCGGACACTGAAGCTTTCTTT. Translation: CASTKERSDTEAFF.

J is TRBJ2-6 and V is TRBV28; unclear D gene. Between the trimmed V and J ends, which lost 5 bases and 3 bases, there was a span of 8 bases. The CDR3 covers 14 residues. Germline loops: CDR1 MDHEN, CDR2 SYDVKM. Here the CDR3 reads CASSNADGANVLTF. DNA for the CDR3: TGTGCCAGCAGTAACGCTGATGGGGCCAACGTCCTGACTTTC.

The chain couples TRBV30 to TRBJ1-2, with no clear D. The V gene lost 3 bases and the J gene lost 10 bases, with 18 bases spanning the gap. CDR1 is GTSNPN, CDR2 SVGIG, per germline (reference sequence). The length of the CDR3 is 13 residues. The CDR3 region is CAWSAGVFDYYTF. For the CDR3, the DNA is TGTGCCTGGAGCGCCGGCGTGTTCGATTACTACACCTTC.

V gene TRBV6-1 combines with J gene TRBJ2-7, with 7 bases fitting TRBD1. CDR1 and CDR2 from the germline V gene are MNHNS and SASEGT. This CDR3 region has 16 residues. Trimming removed 4 bases from V and 7 bases from J; junction bases left unmatched: 16. CDR3 sequence (DNA): TGTGCCAGCAGTGGCCCTCGACAGGGATTGACGGGAGAGCAGTACTTC. Translating gives CASSGPRQGLTGEQYF.

This clone was counted a single time. This chain links TRBV6-1 with TRBJ1-5; TRBD1 is a possible D gene (5 bases). Germline-derived CDR1 and CDR2 are MNHNS and SASEGT. V lost 8 bases, J lost 3 bases, and 11 bases lay in between. There are 13 residues in the CDR3. The CDR3 DNA follows: TGTGCCAGCCGGGGGACCTTCAATCAGCCCCAGCATTTT. Translation: CASRGTFNQPQHF.

The chain has TRBV27 and TRBJ2-6; TRBD1 is a possible D gene (5 bases). The germline gives CDR1 MNHEY, CDR2 SMNVEV (reference sequence). Trimming cost V 3 bases and J 2 bases, with 8 bases left between them. The CDR3 runs 15 residues. The CDR3 DNA reads TGTGCCAGCAGTTTCTCGGACACTGGGGCCAACGTCCTGACTTTC. Translating gives CASSFSDTGANVLTF.

The V gene is TRBV11-1, the J gene TRBJ2-5; 7 bases map to TRBD2. The V gene's germline CDR1 is SGHAT and CDR2 FQDESV (reference sequence). The CDR3 totals 14 residues. After removal of 7 bases from V and 2 bases from J, the junction contained 7 bases not matched to a gene. CDR3 nucleotide sequence: TGTGCCAGCACCCCGGGACTACCGCAAGAGACCCAGTACTTC. Residues: CASTPGLPQETQYF.

This rearrangement joins TRBV4-2 to TRBJ2-3; the D is unclear. Germline CDR1 LGHNA, CDR2 YNFKEQ. The CDR3 extends over 14 amino acids. Trimming removed 3 bases at V and 5 bases at J, with 12 bases between. CDR3 coding DNA: TGTGCCAGCAGCCATGGCTCAAAGGGAGATACGCAGTATTTT. It translates to CASSHGSKGDTQYF.

This clone was seen once. V and J are TRBV19 and TRBJ2-4; no clear D. Trimming left V 6 bases short and J 2 bases short, with 8 bases between. Per germline, CDR1 LNHDA and CDR2 SQIVND (reference sequence). The CDR3 has 13 amino acids. Here the CDR3 reads CASRTNTKNIQYF. In DNA form, the CDR3 reads TGTGCCAGTAGAACTAACACCAAAAACATTCAGTACTTC.

The chain uses TRBV27 and TRBJ1-1; D gene unclear. The CDR3 extends over 11 amino acids. In germline, CDR1 is MNHEY, CDR2 SMNVEV (reference sequence). V lost 7 bases, J lost 2 bases, and 5 bases lay in between. DNA of the CDR3: TGTGCCAGCAACTCAAACACTGAAGCTTTCTTT. Protein sequence: CASNSNTEAFF.

V gene TRBV30 combines with J gene TRBJ2-7, with D unclear. Trimming stripped 7 bases from V and 3 bases from J, with 13 bases between. Per germline, CDR1 GTSNPN and CDR2 SVGIG (reference sequence). The CDR3 contains 12 residues. CDR3: CAFTAAGYEQYF. CDR3 sequence (DNA): TGTGCCTTCACCGCCGCCGGCTACGAGCAGTACTTC.

V gene TRBV6-4 combines with J gene TRBJ2-3; 9 positions agree with TRBD2. CDR3 length: 15 amino acids. V lost 4 bases to trimming and J lost 1 base; unmatched junction nucleotides: 3. Germline assignment: CDR1 MRHNA and CDR2 SNTAGT. The CDR3 DNA reads as TGTGCCAGCAGTGTAGCGGGAGAGGGCACAGATACGCAGTATTTT. Its translation is CASSVAGEGTDTQYF.

This clone has just a few counts. The V and J genes are TRBV2 and TRBJ1-2; 7 bases map to TRBD1. This CDR3 comprises 13 residues. Trimming cost V 6 bases and J 4 bases; bases outside gene matches: 5. From germline, CDR1 is SNHLY and CDR2 FYNNEI. The CDR3 reads CASSADRVYGYTF. CDR3 coding DNA: TGTGCCAGCAGCGCAGACAGGGTCTATGGCTACACCTTC. Full variable domain (remainder filled in from reference TRBV2 and TRBJ1-2): EPEVTQTPSHQVTQMGQEVILRCVPISNHLYFYWYRQILGQKVEFLVSFYNNEISEKSEIFDDQFSVERPDGSNFTLKIRSTKLEDSAMYFCASSADRVYGYTFGSGTRLTVV.

This rearrangement joins TRBV23-1 to TRBJ1-5; D gene ambiguous. TRBV23-1 is reported as an ORF; its role is uncertain. Deletions cut 11 bases from V and 10 bases from J, with 9 bases between. This CDR3 is 9 amino acids long. CDR3 nucleotide sequence: TGCGCCCCATATGAACCCCAGCATTTT. It specifies CAPYEPQHF.

The chain links TRBV21-1 to TRBJ2-4; the tabulated D call, TRBD2, remains unverified against the DNA. TRBV21-1 is classified as a pseudogene. The CDR3 sequence is 20 residues long. The CDR3 reads CASSKVGTSGRAIAKNIQYF. CDR3 DNA: TGTGCCAGCAGCAAAGTTGGGACTAGCGGGAGGGCAATAGCCAAAAACATTCAGTACTTC.

This sequence joins TRBV6-6 and TRBJ2-3, with D uncertain. V was shortened by 6 bases and J by 2 bases, with 9 bases between the two germline ends. CDR1 is MNHNY, CDR2 SVGAGI, per germline (reference sequence). The CDR3 runs 13 residues. In DNA form, the CDR3 reads TGTGCCAGCAGAAGCAGGTCCACAGATACGCAGTATTTT. As protein: CASRSRSTDTQYF.

The chain employs TRBV11-2 and TRBJ2-7; 10 nucleotides line up with TRBD2. Germline V CDR1 and CDR2: SGHAT, FQNNGV. Trimming took 4 bases from V and 4 from J; bases not matched to a gene: 4. The CDR3 is 14 amino acids. The DNA of the CDR3 is TGTGCCAGCAGCTCCCGGACTAGCGGATACGAGCAGTACTTC. Protein: CASSSRTSGYEQYF.

This chain connects TRBV6-5 to TRBJ1-2, with a possible D match to TRBD1 (5 bases). The CDR3 has 14 residues. Trimming stripped 6 bases from V and 4 bases from J, with 15 bases between. Germline values: CDR1 MNHEY, CDR2 SVGAGI. CDR3 sequence reads: CASSPSTGRYGYTF. CDR3 nucleotide sequence: TGTGCCAGCAGCCCGAGTACAGGTCGCTATGGCTACACCTTC.